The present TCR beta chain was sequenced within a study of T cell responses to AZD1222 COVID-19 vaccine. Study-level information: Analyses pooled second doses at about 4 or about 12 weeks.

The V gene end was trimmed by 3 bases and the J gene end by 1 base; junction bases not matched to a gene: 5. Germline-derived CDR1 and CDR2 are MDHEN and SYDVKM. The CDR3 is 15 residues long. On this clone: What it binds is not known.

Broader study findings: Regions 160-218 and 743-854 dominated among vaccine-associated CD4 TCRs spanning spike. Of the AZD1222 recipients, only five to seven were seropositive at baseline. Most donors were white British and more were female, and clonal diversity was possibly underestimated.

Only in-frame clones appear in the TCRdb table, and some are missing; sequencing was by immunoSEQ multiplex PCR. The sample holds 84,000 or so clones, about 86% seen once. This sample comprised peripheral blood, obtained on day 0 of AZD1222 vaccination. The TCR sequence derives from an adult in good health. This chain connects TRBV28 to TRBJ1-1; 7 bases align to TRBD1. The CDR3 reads CASSLTGKANTEAFF. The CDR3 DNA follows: TGTGCCAGCAGTTTGACAGGGAAGGCGAACACTGAAGCTTTCTTT.